Given below is one T cell receptor (beta chain) in context. Other DNA sequences within the sample encode an identical CDR3. This record comes from a study of blood T cell repertoires in COVID-19. The overall study: The study drew acute and convalescent COVID-19 samples from the United States, Italy and Spain. From T cells, B-cell-depleted T cells, or PBMCs came the material, which was cDNA or gDNA.

Trimming took off 5 bases at V and 3 bases at J, with 5 bases between the two ends. This CDR3 is built from 11 residues. Germline lookup yields CDR1 MNHEY and CDR2 SVGAGI. In the authors' workflow: From reference gene primer amplification, estimates of nucleated cell counts were derived. Clones were read by immunoSEQ multiplex PCR, and TCRdb kept only the in-frame ones, dropping some. The V and J calls and the clone size are those of that table, but D and trimming were determined from the DNA. This table holds hundreds of thousands of clones, roughly 80% found once. The receptor's source is a woman in her fifties or sixties who had recovered from COVID-19. Input material: peripheral blood. The rearrangement joins TRBV6-5 to TRBJ2-7; D unclear. DNA of the CDR3: TGTGCCAGCAGTCACAACTACGAGCAGTACTTC. Residues: CASSHNYEQYF.